Listed below are T cell receptor beta chains from one sample, sequenced in a study of cytomegalovirus exposure and HLA in healthy donors. Some clones are missing from TCRdb's copy, which holds only in-frame ones; the method was immunoSEQ multiplex PCR. The table has around 120,000 clones, around nine tenths seen once. The specimen sequenced was PBMCs. Source of these receptors: a woman in her late teens or twenties in good health and CMV-seronegative. The CDR3 runs from the conserved cysteine through the conserved F or W. The D gene is left open where the match is weak. Size values are once, few and many counts, or a class for expanded clones, and some rows have none.

abundance: -; j_gene: TRBJ1-2; d_gene: TRBD1; v_gene: TRBV5-1; CDR3nt: TGCGCCAGCAGCTTGGCCGGGACAGGGTTGAATGGCTACACCTTC; CDR3aa: CASSLAGTGLNGYTF
abundance: -; j_gene: TRBJ2-5; d_gene: -; v_gene: TRBV4-2; CDR3nt: TGTGCCAGCAGCCAAGGGGGGGCGGGAGAAGAGACCCAGTACTTC; CDR3aa: CASSQGGAGEETQYF
abundance: -; j_gene: TRBJ2-1; d_gene: TRBD1; v_gene: TRBV4-1; CDR3nt: TGCGCCAGCAGCCCCACCCGGGACAGGGAAAACAATGAGCAGTTCTTC; CDR3aa: CASSPTRDRENNEQFF
abundance: -; j_gene: TRBJ1-1; d_gene: -; v_gene: TRBV27; CDR3nt: TGTGCCAGCAGTTTAAGGGAGGGGTTTGAAGCTTTCTTT; CDR3aa: CASSLREGFEAFF
abundance: -; j_gene: TRBJ1-4; d_gene: TRBD1; v_gene: TRBV27; CDR3nt: TGTGCCAGCAGCCAAGGACAGGGGCGAGGAAAACTGTTTTTT; CDR3aa: CASSQGQGRGKLFF
abundance: -; j_gene: TRBJ1-2; d_gene: -; v_gene: TRBV7-2; CDR3nt: TGTGCCAGCACCGGACAGTCCAACTATGGCTACACCTTC; CDR3aa: CASTGQSNYGYTF
abundance: -; j_gene: TRBJ1-1; d_gene: -; v_gene: TRBV19; CDR3nt: TGTGCCAGTAGTATTGGGGCAACAATAGTGAACACTGAAGCTTTCTTT; CDR3aa: CASSIGATIVNTEAFF
abundance: once; j_gene: TRBJ1-1; d_gene: -; v_gene: TRBV5-3; CDR3nt: TGTGCCAGAAGCTTTAGTGGGGGCCGGGACACTGAAGCTTTCTTT; CDR3aa: CARSFSGGRDTEAFF
abundance: -; j_gene: TRBJ2-4; d_gene: -; v_gene: TRBV21-1; CDR3nt: TGTGCCAGCAGCAGGGAGGACGGACTAATAGCCAAAAACATTCAGTACTTC; CDR3aa: CASSREDGLIAKNIQYF
abundance: -; j_gene: TRBJ2-7; d_gene: -; v_gene: TRBV6-5; CDR3nt: TGTGCCAGCAGCCCCGTTCAGGACTCCTACGAGCAGTACTTC; CDR3aa: CASSPVQDSYEQYF
abundance: -; j_gene: TRBJ2-1; d_gene: -; v_gene: TRBV6-1; CDR3nt: TGTGCCAGCAGTGAGAGCTCCTACAATGAGCAGTTCTTC; CDR3aa: CASSESSYNEQFF
abundance: -; j_gene: TRBJ1-4; d_gene: -; v_gene: TRBV27; CDR3nt: TGTGCCAGCAGTTTACGGGAGGGGGAAAAACTGTTTTTT; CDR3aa: CASSLREGEKLFF
abundance: -; j_gene: TRBJ2-1; d_gene: TRBD2; v_gene: TRBV7-2; CDR3nt: TGTGCCAGCAGCTTAGCCCGGACTAGCGGCAACAATGAGCAGTTCTTC; CDR3aa: CASSLARTSGNNEQFF
abundance: once; j_gene: TRBJ2-3; d_gene: TRBD1; v_gene: TRBV27; CDR3nt: TGTGCCAGCAGTTTCTACGGACAGGGCGCAGATACGCAGTATTTT; CDR3aa: CASSFYGQGADTQYF
abundance: -; j_gene: TRBJ1-1; d_gene: -; v_gene: TRBV5-1; CDR3nt: TGCGCCAGCAGCTTGGCCGGGGGAGGTCGGACTGAAGCTTTCTTT; CDR3aa: CASSLAGGGRTEAFF
abundance: -; j_gene: TRBJ2-2; d_gene: TRBD1; v_gene: TRBV7-7; CDR3nt: TGTGCCAGCAGCATGGGGACAGGGAACACCGGGGAGCTGTTTTTT; CDR3aa: CASSMGTGNTGELFF
abundance: few; j_gene: TRBJ1-6; d_gene: TRBD1; v_gene: TRBV18; CDR3nt: TGTGCCAGCTCACCTCAGGGGGCCGATTCACCCCTCCACTTT; CDR3aa: CASSPQGADSPLHF
abundance: -; j_gene: TRBJ2-7; d_gene: TRBD1; v_gene: TRBV28; CDR3nt: TGTGCCAGCCGGGACAGGGGATTCCCCGAGCAGTACTTC; CDR3aa: CASRDRGFPEQYF
abundance: -; j_gene: TRBJ2-7; d_gene: -; v_gene: TRBV27; CDR3nt: TGTGCCAGCAGTCGTTTTGCTGCGGGCCAAGAGCAGTACTTC; CDR3aa: CASSRFAAGQEQYF
abundance: -; j_gene: TRBJ1-3; d_gene: TRBD1; v_gene: TRBV7-9; CDR3nt: TGTGCCAGCAGCTTAGGGACAGGGGCTTTAAACACCATATATTTT; CDR3aa: CASSLGTGALNTIYF
abundance: -; j_gene: TRBJ1-4; d_gene: -; v_gene: TRBV5-1; CDR3nt: TGCGCCAGCAGCTGGACACAGCAGAATGAAAAACTGTTTTTT; CDR3aa: CASSWTQQNEKLFF
abundance: once; j_gene: TRBJ1-2; d_gene: -; v_gene: TRBV27; CDR3nt: TGTGCCAGCAGTTTTAGGGGCGGCGGGGACCACTATGGCTACACCTTC; CDR3aa: CASSFRGGGDHYGYTF
abundance: -; j_gene: TRBJ2-7; d_gene: TRBD1; v_gene: TRBV13; CDR3nt: TGTGCCAGCAGCTTCGGCGGGACAGGGGGTTACGAGCAGTACTTC; CDR3aa: CASSFGGTGGYEQYF
abundance: -; j_gene: TRBJ1-1; d_gene: TRBD1; v_gene: TRBV5-6; CDR3nt: TGTGCCAGCAGCTTGGCCCAAGGGACAGGGGGAACTGAAGCTTTCTTT; CDR3aa: CASSLAQGTGGTEAFF
abundance: -; j_gene: TRBJ2-3; d_gene: -; v_gene: TRBV7-9; CDR3nt: TGTGCCAGCAGACAAAACAACGGGGGGCACGCAGATACGCAGTATTTT; CDR3aa: CASRQNNGGHADTQYF
abundance: -; j_gene: TRBJ2-7; d_gene: -; v_gene: TRBV28; CDR3nt: TGTGCCAGCAGTTTATGGCAGGAAAGCTACGAGCAGTACTTC; CDR3aa: CASSLWQESYEQYF
abundance: -; j_gene: TRBJ2-7; d_gene: TRBD1; v_gene: TRBV25-1; CDR3nt: TGTGCCAGCAGGGGAGAGAGGGGGCGCGACGAGCAGTACTTC; CDR3aa: CASRGERGRDEQYF
abundance: -; j_gene: TRBJ2-7; d_gene: TRBD1; v_gene: TRBV12-5; CDR3nt: TGTGCTAGTGACCTTTCGGGGACAGACGAGCAGTACTTC; CDR3aa: CASDLSGTDEQYF
abundance: -; j_gene: TRBJ2-7; d_gene: TRBD2; v_gene: TRBV11-2; CDR3nt: TGTGCCAGCAGCTTGGAGACTAGCGGGTACGAGCAGTACTTC; CDR3aa: CASSLETSGYEQYF
abundance: -; j_gene: TRBJ2-7; d_gene: TRBD2; v_gene: TRBV5-6; CDR3nt: TGTGCCAGCAGCTTGGGCAGCGGGAGCTCCTACGAGCAGTACTTC; CDR3aa: CASSLGSGSSYEQYF
abundance: -; j_gene: TRBJ1-2; d_gene: TRBD1; v_gene: TRBV14; CDR3nt: TGTGCCAGCAGCCAAGTAAACAGGGGGGCCGGCTACACCTTC; CDR3aa: CASSQVNRGAGYTF
abundance: -; j_gene: TRBJ2-7; d_gene: -; v_gene: TRBV9; CDR3nt: TGTGCCAGCAGCGTAGGTGACAACCCCTACGAGCAGTACTTC; CDR3aa: CASSVGDNPYEQYF